This paragraph reports one T cell receptor (beta chain). Its antigen is as yet unknown. V shed 8 bases and J shed 10 bases, with 22 bases lying between them. The CDR3 runs 14 residues. Germline V gene sequence: CDR1 MRHNA, CDR2 SNTAGT. This specimen belongs to a study of STAT3 mutations in large granular lymphocyte leukemia. Whole-study findings and limits: At least one immunodominant TCR beta clonotype appeared in every T-cell large granular lymphocyte leukemia patient.

The data were produced by immunoSEQ multiplex PCR, yet TCRdb's version contains in-frame clones alone and is incomplete. The sample yields about 42,000 clones, roughly 81% seen once. This clonotype was obtained from a human donor with T large granular lymphocyte leukemia. Some clones in this sample may be carry-over from other donors' samples. Sequenced material: PBMCs. V gene TRBV6-4 combines with J gene TRBJ2-3, with D possibly TRBD2 on 5 matching bases. The CDR3 nucleotides read TGTGCCAGCCGCTTGGACGGAGGAAAGGGTGCGCAGTATTTT. This sequence encodes CASRLDGGKGAQYF.